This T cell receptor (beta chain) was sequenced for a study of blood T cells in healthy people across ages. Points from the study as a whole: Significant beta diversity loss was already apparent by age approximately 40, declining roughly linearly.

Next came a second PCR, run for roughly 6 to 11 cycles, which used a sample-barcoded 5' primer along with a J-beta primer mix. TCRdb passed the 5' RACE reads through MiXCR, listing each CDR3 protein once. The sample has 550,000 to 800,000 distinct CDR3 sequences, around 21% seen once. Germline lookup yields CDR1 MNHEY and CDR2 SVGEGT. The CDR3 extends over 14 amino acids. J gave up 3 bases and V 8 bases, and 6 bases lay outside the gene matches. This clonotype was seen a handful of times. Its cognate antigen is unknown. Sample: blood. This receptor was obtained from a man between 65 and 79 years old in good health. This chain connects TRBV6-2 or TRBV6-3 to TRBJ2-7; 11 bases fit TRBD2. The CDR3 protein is CASRTSGGIYEQYF. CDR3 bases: TGTGCCAGCCGTACTAGCGGGGGAATCTACGAGCAGTACTTC.